A selection of T cell receptor beta chains follows, all from one sample in a study of shared clonotypes between healthy human individuals. TCRdb keeps only in-frame clones here, not all; method: immunoSEQ multiplex PCR. The sample consists of some 2 million clones, approximately 94% of them appearing once. Specimen: naive CD8+ T cells sorted from blood. The receptors come from a man aged 18 to 29 in good health. Both conserved end residues are part of each CDR3. A D gene is named only where the DNA matches it firmly. The size entry is marked missing in some rows and otherwise reads once, few, many or a size class.

clone size,CDR3 length,D gene,J gene,V gene,CDR3 protein,CDR3 DNA
few,12,-,TRBJ1-2,TRBV30,CAWRQGSYGYTF,TGTGCCTGGAGACAGGGTAGCTATGGCTACACCTTC
-,15,-,TRBJ2-1,TRBV6-1,CASRAAASSYNEQFF,TGTGCCAGCAGGGCAGCGGCAAGCTCCTACAATGAGCAGTTCTTC
-,14,-,TRBJ2-3,TRBV4-3,CASSQEYSTDTQYF,TGCGCCAGCAGCCAAGAGTACAGCACAGATACGCAGTATTTT
-,14,-,TRBJ1-5,TRBV6-1,CASSGVGGDQPQHF,TGTGCCAGCAGCGGCGTTGGGGGTGATCAGCCCCAGCATTTT
-,15,-,TRBJ1-5,TRBV30,CAWSVGADSNQPQHF,TGTGCCTGGAGTGTAGGGGCGGATAGCAATCAGCCCCAGCATTTT
-,18,-,TRBJ1-6,TRBV5-4,CASSLKGEGNLYNSPLHF,TGTGCCAGCAGCTTGAAGGGGGAGGGTAACCTCTATAATTCACCCCTCCACTTT
once,14,-,TRBJ2-3,TRBV11-1,CASSSDSFTDTQYF,TGTGCCAGCAGCTCGGACAGCTTTACAGATACGCAGTATTTT
-,14,-,TRBJ1-1,TRBV4-2,CASSRPTANTEAFF,TGTGCCAGCAGCCGACCCACAGCGAACACTGAAGCTTTCTTT
-,17,-,TRBJ1-1,TRBV11-2,CASSLAGEISSNTEAFF,TGTGCCAGCAGCTTAGCAGGGGAGATATCTTCGAACACTGAAGCTTTCTTT
-,14,-,TRBJ2-3,TRBV11-1,CASSIHLGTDTQYF,TGTGCCAGCAGCATCCATTTGGGCACAGATACGCAGTATTTT
-,14,-,TRBJ1-1,TRBV27,CASSLRGAGDDAFF,TGTGCCAGCAGTTTAAGGGGGGCCGGGGATGACGCTTTCTTT
-,15,TRBD1,TRBJ1-1,TRBV4-1,CASSPWTGVETEAFF,TGCGCCAGCAGCCCATGGACAGGGGTTGAAACTGAAGCTTTCTTT
once,17,TRBD1,TRBJ2-7,TRBV27,CASSLSAGTGLTYEQYF,TGTGCCAGCAGTTTATCTGCCGGGACAGGGCTCACCTACGAGCAGTACTTC
-,14,-,TRBJ1-2,TRBV10-2,CASSDKGHVYGYTF,TGCGCCAGCAGTGACAAGGGACATGTTTATGGCTACACCTTC
-,16,TRBD1,TRBJ2-1,TRBV6-5,CASSSQGTGAYSEQFF,TGTGCCAGCAGTTCCCAAGGGACAGGGGCGTACAGTGAGCAGTTCTTC
-,11,-,TRBJ1-1,TRBV5-4,CASTKDTEAFF,TGTGCCAGCACAAAAGACACTGAAGCTTTCTTT
-,14,TRBD2,TRBJ2-7,TRBV5-6,CASSFKGLDYEQYF,TGTGCCAGCAGCTTTAAGGGACTAGACTACGAGCAGTACTTC
-,13,-,TRBJ1-1,TRBV29-1,CSVEGFGAPEAFF,TGCAGCGTTGAAGGGTTCGGGGCCCCTGAAGCTTTCTTT
once,12,-,TRBJ2-3,TRBV9,CASSFRADTQYF,TGTGCCAGCAGCTTCAGGGCAGATACGCAGTATTTT
-,14,-,TRBJ2-7,TRBV9,CASSVDGRLYEQYF,TGTGCCAGCAGCGTAGATGGCAGGCTCTACGAGCAGTACTTC
-,12,TRBD1,TRBJ1-2,TRBV4-1,CASSQETGVNTF,TGCGCCAGCAGCCAGGAGACAGGGGTCAACACCTTC
-,13,-,TRBJ2-1,TRBV6-5,CASSYSIGDQQFF,TGTGCCAGCAGTTACTCGATCGGGGACCAGCAGTTCTTC
-,13,TRBD2,TRBJ2-7,TRBV6-5,CASSKAGAYEQYF,TGTGCCAGCAGTAAGGCGGGAGCCTACGAGCAGTACTTC
-,14,TRBD2,TRBJ2-1,TRBV7-8,CASSTSGIYNEQFF,TGTGCCAGCAGCACTAGCGGGATTTACAATGAGCAGTTCTTC
-,14,-,TRBJ2-7,TRBV5-6,CASSWSGITYEQYF,TGTGCCAGCAGCTGGTCAGGGATCACCTACGAGCAGTACTTC
-,17,TRBD1,TRBJ1-1,TRBV5-1,CASSLADRGRVYTEAFF,TGCGCCAGCAGCTTGGCTGACAGGGGGCGAGTGTATACTGAAGCTTTCTTT
-,12,-,TRBJ2-5,TRBV2,CASSTGMETQYF,TGTGCCAGCAGTACCGGGATGGAGACCCAGTACTTC
once,15,TRBD1,TRBJ1-2,TRBV9,CASSGFGQGWYGYTF,TGTGCCAGCAGCGGGTTTGGACAGGGTTGGTATGGCTACACCTTC
-,13,-,TRBJ2-7,TRBV2,CASREGATYEQYF,TGTGCCAGCAGGGAGGGGGCCACCTACGAGCAGTACTTC
-,13,TRBD1,TRBJ1-1,TRBV6-1,CASSDRGHTEAFF,TGTGCCAGCAGTGACAGGGGGCACACTGAAGCTTTCTTT
-,13,-,TRBJ1-1,TRBV19,CASSIDRWAEAFF,TGTGCCAGTAGTATAGACCGGTGGGCTGAAGCTTTCTTT
-,13,-,TRBJ2-7,TRBV9,CASALGDSYEQYF,TGTGCCAGCGCCCTCGGGGACTCCTACGAGCAGTACTTC
-,14,-,TRBJ1-2,TRBV27,CARSLKGANYGYTF,TGTGCCAGAAGCCTCAAGGGAGCTAACTATGGCTACACCTTC
-,14,TRBD2,TRBJ2-3,TRBV28,CASSLEAGADTQYF,TGTGCCAGCAGTTTAGAGGCGGGAGCAGATACGCAGTATTTT
-,16,TRBD2,TRBJ2-4,TRBV2,CASSILAGDGKNIQYF,TGTGCCAGCAGTATCCTAGCGGGAGATGGCAAAAACATTCAGTACTTC
-,14,TRBD1,TRBJ2-2,TRBV30,CAWDDRGFTGELFF,TGTGCCTGGGACGACAGGGGGTTCACCGGGGAGCTGTTTTTT
-,16,-,TRBJ2-1,TRBV9,CASSPRGDGSYNEQFF,TGTGCCAGCAGCCCAAGAGGGGACGGCTCCTACAATGAGCAGTTCTTC
-,18,TRBD2,TRBJ2-3,TRBV15,CATSRGGLAVLGTDTQYF,TGTGCCACCAGCAGAGGAGGACTAGCGGTCTTGGGCACAGATACGCAGTATTTT
-,16,TRBD1,TRBJ1-4,TRBV29-1,CSVGGSGGIDNEKLFF,TGCAGCGTTGGCGGGTCAGGGGGCATTGATAATGAAAAACTGTTTTTT
-,16,-,TRBJ2-3,TRBV11-2,CASSLGGSTLTDTQYF,TGTGCCAGCAGCTTAGGAGGCAGTACCCTCACAGATACGCAGTATTTT
-,13,-,TRBJ2-7,TRBV6-1,CASSEGGVYEQYF,TGTGCCAGCAGTGAAGGTGGGGTTTACGAGCAGTACTTC
-,12,-,TRBJ2-7,TRBV6-5,CASSSWDLTQYF,TGTGCCAGCAGTTCTTGGGACCTTACGCAGTACTTC
-,15,TRBD2,TRBJ2-3,TRBV6-5,CASSYLAGAVDTQYF,TGTGCCAGCAGTTACCTAGCGGGAGCGGTAGATACGCAGTATTTT
-,14,TRBD1,TRBJ2-5,TRBV5-1,CASSPGTDQETQYF,TGCGCCAGCAGCCCCGGGACAGACCAAGAGACCCAGTACTTC
-,15,-,TRBJ2-1,TRBV6-1,CASSPGPSSYNEQFF,TGTGCCAGCAGCCCCGGACCCAGCTCCTACAATGAGCAGTTCTTC
-,15,-,TRBJ2-7,TRBV5-6,CASSSIGTVPWEQYF,TGTGCCAGCAGCTCTATCGGGACGGTGCCATGGGAGCAGTACTTC
once,16,TRBD2,TRBJ2-2,TRBV19,CASSSIAGAFTGELFF,TGTGCCAGTAGTTCGATAGCGGGAGCGTTCACCGGGGAGCTGTTTTTT
-,13,-,TRBJ1-5,TRBV4-1,CASSPTINQPQHF,TGCGCCAGCAGCCCGACCATTAATCAGCCCCAGCATTTT
-,16,TRBD2,TRBJ2-7,TRBV27,CASSLLGTSGSYEQYF,TGTGCCAGCAGTCTTCTCGGGACTAGCGGCTCCTACGAGCAGTACTTC
-,15,-,TRBJ1-2,TRBV6-5,CASNSAQGFEYGYTF,TGTGCCAGCAATTCCGCCCAGGGGTTCGAGTATGGCTACACCTTC
once,16,-,TRBJ2-7,TRBV6-5,CASSYSTGVVFYEQYF,TGTGCCAGCAGTTACTCTACGGGAGTCGTATTCTACGAGCAGTACTTC
-,10,-,TRBJ2-3,TRBV7-2,CASEKIKQYF,TGTGCCAGCGAAAAGATTAAGCAGTATTTT
-,13,-,TRBJ1-3,TRBV10-3,CAISGRGGNTIYF,TGTGCCATCAGTGGCCGGGGAGGAAACACCATATATTTT
-,11,-,TRBJ2-7,TRBV29-1,CSVGSDYEQYF,TGCAGCGTTGGCTCTGACTACGAGCAGTACTTC